Listed here are 14 T cell receptor beta chains from one sample, sequenced in a study of blood T cell repertoires in COVID-19. Sequencing was performed with immunoSEQ multiplex PCR; in TCRdb, only in-frame clones are kept and a portion is missing. The table lists fewer than 45,000 clones, 70% to 80% of them singletons. The specimen sequenced was peripheral blood. All receptors come from a man in his 70s with acute or convalescent COVID-19.

V gene TRBV9 combines with J gene TRBJ1-4, with TRBD1 matching over 7 bases. Germline V gives CDR1 SGDLS, CDR2 YYNGEE. V was clipped by 4 bases and J by 0 bases; unmatched bases: 9. The CDR3 has 17 residues. The CDR3 region has the DNA TGTGCCAGCAGCCCACCGGGACAGAGCTCAACTAATGAAAAACTGTTTTTT. It yields the protein CASSPPGQSSTNEKLFF.

The chain is built from TRBV7-9 and TRBJ1-1; D possibly corresponds to TRBD1 (5 bases). This CDR3 has 12 amino acids. The germline V gene has CDR1 SEHNR and CDR2 FQNEAQ (reference sequence). The V and J ends lost 5 bases and 3 bases respectively, with 7 bases between them. DNA of the CDR3: TGTGCCAGCAGCCGGGGGTACACTGAAGCTTTCTTT. It is translated as CASSRGYTEAFF.

The chain combines TRBV2 with TRBJ2-2, with 9 bases identical to TRBD2. This CDR3 region has 18 residues. Trimming took 6 bases from V and 6 from J; bases not matched to a gene: 17. CDR1 SNHLY and CDR2 FYNNEI come from the germline V gene. In nucleotides, the CDR3 is TGTGCCAGCAGCGTTCGACTTAGTCGCGGGGGGGCGGCCGGGGAGCTGTTTTTT. It encodes CASSVRLSRGGAAGELFF. The full variable domain, rest sourced from reference TRBV2 and TRBJ2-2, is EPEVTQTPSHQVTQMGQEVILRCVPISNHLYFYWYRQILGQKVEFLVSFYNNEISEKSEIFDDQFSVERPDGSNFTLKIRSTKLEDSAMYFCASSVRLSRGGAAGELFFGEGSRLTVL.

The chain recombines TRBV4-3 with TRBJ2-3; 8 nucleotides agree with TRBD1. The V gene end was trimmed by 0 bases and the J gene end by 4 bases; junction bases not matched to a gene: 3. The CDR3 length is 15 residues. Germline CDR1 LGHNA, CDR2 YSLEER. For the CDR3, the DNA is TGCGCCAGCAGCCAAGATAGGACAGGGCCAGATACGCAGTATTTT. It translates to CASSQDRTGPDTQYF.

This chain connects TRBV6-5 to TRBJ2-6; tentative D call: TRBD1 (5 bases). CDR3 size: 15 residues. The germline V gene encodes CDR1 MNHEY and CDR2 SVGAGI. With 1 base removed from V and 8 bases from J, the gap between germline ends came to 12 bases. Here the CDR3 reads CASSYLGQGTNVLTF. In DNA form, the CDR3 reads TGTGCCAGCAGTTACTTGGGCCAGGGTACCAACGTCCTGACTTTC.

The J gene is TRBJ1-6, the V gene TRBV2, with a possible D match to TRBD1 (5 bases). V was clipped by 8 bases and J by 7 bases, with 9 bases between them. CDR3 length equals 12 residues. Per germline, CDR1 SNHLY and CDR2 FYNNEI. The DNA for the CDR3 is TGTGCCAGCCTTGACAGAAATTCACCCCTCCACTTT. Translated: CASLDRNSPLHF.

In this sample, this clone turned up once. The V call is TRBV27, the J call TRBJ1-4, with 7 bases matching TRBD1. Germline lookup yields CDR1 MNHEY and CDR2 SMNVEV (reference sequence). This CDR3 is built from 14 residues. V dropped 0 bases and J dropped 7; count of bases not matched to a gene: 2. This CDR3 reads CASSLSGTAEKLFF. Written as DNA, the CDR3 is TGTGCCAGCAGTTTATCCGGGACAGCTGAAAAACTGTTTTTT.

Written as DNA, the CDR3 is TGTGCCAGCAGCTCCGCCGGGACAGCCCTAAATGAGCAGTTCTTC. Protein: CASSSAGTALNEQFF. The rearrangement links TRBV7-3 to TRBJ2-1; TRBD1 aligns across 7 bases. The CDR3 has 15 residues. V was clipped by 4 bases and J by 7 bases; unmatched bases: 10. Germline-derived CDR1 and CDR2 are SGHTA and FQGTGA.

This sequence joins TRBV5-1 and TRBJ2-1; 10 bases match TRBD1. Germline-derived CDR1 and CDR2 are SGHRS and YFSETQ. Trimming removed 3 bases from V and 6 bases from J; junction bases left unmatched: 6. The CDR3 is 15 residues long. The CDR3, as DNA: TGCGCCAGCAGCTCCGGGACAGGGGCGGGCAATGAGCAGTTCTTC. It specifies CASSSGTGAGNEQFF.

This sequence joins TRBV30 and TRBJ1-5, with 9 positions matching TRBD1. The CDR3 runs 14 residues. The germline V gene encodes CDR1 GTSNPN and CDR2 SVGIG (reference sequence). With V trimmed by 2 bases and J by 6 bases, 5 bases remained unmatched. The CDR3 loop reads CAWSSGQGSQPQHF. CDR3 in DNA: TGTGCCTGGAGTAGCGGACAGGGGAGTCAGCCCCAGCATTTT.

The table lists this clone with a few counts. The V gene is TRBV5-1, the J gene TRBJ2-2, with D unresolved. V lost 5 bases to trimming and J lost 3 bases, with 5 bases between them. The CDR3 covers 12 residues. Germline CDR1 and CDR2: SGHRS and YFSETQ. CDR3 in amino acids: CASRVDTGELFF. The DNA of the CDR3 is TGCGCCAGCAGGGTAGACACCGGGGAGCTGTTTTTT.

V usage is TRBV6-5 and J usage is TRBJ1-2; 10 bases line up with TRBD1. The junction had 2 bases not matched to a gene; V was cut back by 2 bases and J by 5 bases. Germline-derived CDR1 and CDR2 are MNHEY and SVGAGI. The CDR3 consists of 14 residues. CDR3 in amino acids: CASSYLDRGYGYTF. The CDR3, as DNA: TGTGCCAGCAGTTACCTGGACAGGGGGTATGGCTACACCTTC.

This rearrangement joins TRBV19 to TRBJ1-1, with D unclear. The CDR3 sequence is 12 residues long. Germline V gene data show CDR1 as LNHDA and CDR2 as SQIVND (reference sequence). V shed 1 base and J shed 8 bases, with 8 bases lying between them. The DNA of the CDR3 is TGTGCCAGTAGTATAGGAATCCGGGAAGCTTTCTTT. It is translated as CASSIGIREAFF.

The chain links TRBV3-1 (or the pseudogene TRBV3-2) to TRBJ2-1; no definite D call. Germline CDR1 and CDR2: LGHDT and YNNKEL (reference sequence). V shed 1 base and J shed 6 bases, with 13 bases lying between them. The CDR3 extends over 15 amino acids. The CDR3 spells CASSQGYGPSNEQFF. The CDR3 DNA follows: TGTGCCAGCAGCCAAGGGTATGGGCCCAGCAATGAGCAGTTCTTC.